These 20 T cell receptor beta chains originate from one sample sequenced in a study of early T cells in non-severe SARS-CoV-2 infection. TCRdb redid the calling of the 5' RACE reads with MiXCR, one entry per CDR3 protein. The table shows approximately 73,000 distinct CDR3 sequences, with approximately 10% occurring only once. Sequencing used whole blood. The receptors derive from an adult who was a healthcare worker with PCR-confirmed SARS-CoV-2 infection or an uninfected control (not recorded which).

Comment on this clonotype: This may stem from a read error, because a much larger clone lies one nucleotide away. This chain links TRBV7-6 with TRBJ2-3; D uncertain. The CDR3 runs to 17 residues. Germline V gives CDR1 SGHVS, CDR2 FNYEAQ. The germline V and J ends were trimmed by 1 base and 2 bases, with 16 bases remaining between them. CDR3 sequence: CASSLGRHIRVTDTQYF. The CDR3 DNA follows: TGTGCCAGCAGCTTAGGCCGTCATATAAGGGTCACAGATACGCAGTATTTT.

V usage is TRBV4-3 and J usage is TRBJ1-5, with no clear D. Trimming removed 0 bases from V and 0 bases from J, with 6 bases in between. The CDR3 consists of 15 residues. From germline, CDR1 is LGHNA and CDR2 YSLEER. CDR3 residues: CASSQDWVSNQPQHF. DNA for the CDR3: TGCGCCAGCAGCCAAGATTGGGTTAGCAATCAGCCCCAGCATTTT.

This clonotype appeared a few times. The gene calls are TRBV5-4 and TRBJ1-3; the D gene is possibly TRBD1 (5 bases). CDR1 is SGHNT, CDR2 YYREEE, per germline (reference sequence). The ends were cut back, 5 bases at V and 9 bases at J, with 9 bases in the middle. This CDR3 contains 11 residues. The CDR3 loop is CASSRDSTIYF. In nucleotides, the CDR3 is TGTGCCAGCAGTAGGGACTCCACCATATATTTT.

This clonotype occurred many times. This sequence joins TRBV7-9 and TRBJ2-2; 7 bases map to TRBD1. With V trimmed by 1 base and J by 3 bases, 8 bases remained unmatched. This CDR3 contains 17 residues. Germline V gene data show CDR1 as SEHNR and CDR2 as FQNEAQ (reference sequence). CDR3 region: CASSLVSGTAYTGELFF. The DNA for the CDR3 is TGTGCCAGCAGCTTAGTTTCCGGGACAGCATACACCGGGGAGCTGTTTTTT. Using reference TRBV7-9 and TRBJ2-2 for the parts outside the CDR3, the full variable domain is DTGVSQNPRHKITKRGQNVTFRCDPISEHNRLYWYRQTLGQGPEFLTYFQNEAQLEKSRLLSDRFSAERPKGSFSTLEIQRTEQGDSAMYLCASSLVSGTAYTGELFFGEGSRLTVL.

This clonotype came up many times. This chain links TRBV7-9 with TRBJ1-1; D not certain. V was clipped by 2 bases and J by 1 base, with 8 bases between them. This CDR3 spans 14 amino acids. Germline CDR1 SEHNR, CDR2 FQNEAQ (reference sequence). In nucleotides, the CDR3 is TGTGCCAGCAGCTTAAACGGAGGGAACACTGAAGCTTTCTTT. It is translated as CASSLNGGNTEAFF.

Many counts were recorded for this clonotype. The V call is TRBV2, the J call TRBJ2-7; the D gene is possibly TRBD1 (5 bases). CDR3 length equals 12 residues. Germline loops: CDR1 SNHLY, CDR2 FYNNEI. Trimming took off 6 bases at V and 0 bases at J, with 6 bases between the two ends. The CDR3 sequence: CASRDSSYEQYF. CDR3 bases: TGTGCCAGCAGAGACAGCTCCTACGAGCAGTACTTC.

In this sample, this clonotype turned up a few times. The chain has TRBV5-6 and TRBJ1-5; 9 bases are shared with TRBD1. CDR3 length: 16 residues. Germline CDR1 and CDR2: SGHDT and YYEEEE. J gave up 2 bases and V 0 bases, and 3 bases lay outside the gene matches. The CDR3 bases are TGTGCCAGCAGCTTGGGGACAGGGGATGGCAATCAGCCCCAGCATTTT. As protein: CASSLGTGDGNQPQHF.

The V and J genes are TRBV10-2 and TRBJ2-3; D unresolved. The germline V gene has CDR1 WSHSY and CDR2 SAAADI. The CDR3 extends over 13 amino acids. V was trimmed by 6 bases and J by 3 bases, leaving 10 bases between them. The chain's CDR3 is CASSHSSTDTQYF. The CDR3 DNA reads as TGCGCCAGCAGCCACTCCTCTACAGATACGCAGTATTTT.

Ten or more counts support this clonotype. The gene calls are TRBV30 and TRBJ1-2; D is perhaps TRBD1 (6 bases). Trimming shortened V by 2 bases and J by 7 bases, and 11 bases separated the two germline ends. The germline V gene encodes CDR1 GTSNPN and CDR2 SVGIG (reference sequence). The CDR3 spans 12 residues. The CDR3 protein is CAWSTHRAGYTF. The CDR3 nucleotides read TGTGCCTGGAGTACCCACAGGGCTGGCTACACCTTC.

The V call is TRBV7-6, the J call TRBJ2-1; the match to TRBD1 covers 9 bases. V was pared by 1 base and J by 4 bases, with 8 bases of the junction left unmatched. Germline values: CDR1 SGHVS, CDR2 FNYEAQ. The CDR3 is made up of 17 amino acids. CDR3 in amino acids: CASSLGVLGTGYNEQFF. CDR3 sequence (DNA): TGTGCCAGCAGCTTAGGAGTTCTAGGGACAGGGTACAATGAGCAGTTCTTC.

Note on this clonotype: A much larger clone lies a single base off, so this may be a read error. The chain carries TRBV5-6 and TRBJ2-3; D not certain. V lost 3 bases and J 5 bases, leaving 4 bases between the germline ends. The germline CDR1 and CDR2 sequences are SGHDT and YYEEEE. The CDR3 covers 11 residues. The CDR3 is CASSSKDTQYF. The CDR3 DNA follows: TGTGCCAGCAGCTCAAAAGATACGCAGTATTTT. Complete variable domain (other parts from reference TRBV5-6 and TRBJ2-3): DAGVTQSPTHLIKTRGQQVTLRCSPKSGHDTVSWYQQALGQGPQFIFQYYEEEERQRGNFPDRFSGHQFPNYSSELNVNALLLGDSALYLCASSSKDTQYFGPGTRLTVL.

This clonotype was seen repeatedly, ten times or more. V and J are TRBV12-3 or TRBV12-4 and TRBJ2-7; D may correspond to TRBD1 or TRBD2 (5 bases each). The CDR3 covers 13 residues. Trimming shortened V by 3 bases and J by 0 bases, and 6 bases separated the two germline ends. In DNA form, the CDR3 reads TGTGCCAGCAGTTTGGGGGACTCCTACGAGCAGTACTTC. Protein: CASSLGDSYEQYF.

This rearrangement joins TRBV5-1 to TRBJ2-3; D gene unclear. Trimming cost V 4 bases and J 3 bases, with 6 bases left between them. The CDR3 is made up of 12 amino acids. CDR1 and CDR2 from the germline V gene are SGHRS and YFSETQ. The CDR3 region has the DNA TGCGCCAGCAGCACCGGTACAGATACGCAGTATTTT. Protein: CASSTGTDTQYF.

This clonotype was counted ten times or more. The chain couples TRBV5-1 to TRBJ2-7; weak D call: TRBD1 (5 bases). V lost 1 base to trimming and J lost 5 bases, with 13 bases between them. The V gene's germline CDR1 is SGHRS and CDR2 YFSETQ. The CDR3 runs 14 residues. For the CDR3, the DNA is TGCGCCAGCAGCTTGTTCAGTGGGGCGAACGAGCAGTACTTC. Residues: CASSLFSGANEQYF.

This clonotype was recorded many times. This rearrangement joins TRBV30 to TRBJ1-2; the D gene is possibly TRBD1 (5 bases). The germline CDR1 and CDR2 sequences are GTSNPN and SVGIG (reference sequence). Deletions cut 0 bases from V and 4 bases from J, with 18 bases between. The CDR3 runs to 16 residues. The CDR3 is CAWSVRRRASSYGYTF. The CDR3 region has the DNA TGTGCCTGGAGTGTACGGCGCAGGGCTAGTTCCTATGGCTACACCTTC.

In its sample, this clonotype was seen many times. This sequence joins TRBV3-1 and TRBJ1-1; D is undetermined. The length of the CDR3 is 17 residues. V gave up 5 bases and J gave up 5 bases, with 24 bases separating them. Germline V lookup: CDR1 LGHDT, CDR2 YNNKEL (reference sequence). In DNA, the CDR3 is TGTGCCAGCAGCAGCGGCACGGGCCCCGAAGCGGATACTGAAGCTTTCTTT. It codes for CASSSGTGPEADTEAFF.

This clonotype was observed many times. V is TRBV6-2 or TRBV6-3 and J is TRBJ1-4; D gene uncertain. The CDR3 runs 14 residues. The germline V gene encodes CDR1 MNHEY and CDR2 SVGEGT. V was clipped by 5 bases and J by 6 bases, with 13 bases between them. CDR3 region: CASSPMAHYEKLFF. For the CDR3, the DNA is TGTGCCAGCAGTCCAATGGCCCACTATGAAAAACTGTTTTTT.

The J gene is TRBJ2-3, the V gene TRBV3-2; TRBD1, the table's D call, lacks a check against the DNA. TRBV3-2 is a pseudogene locus. The CDR3 sequence is 19 residues long. CDR3 sequence (DNA): TGTGCCAGCAGCCAAGATTACCATATTGACAGGGCGGGCACAGATACGCAGTATTTT. Translating it yields CASSQDYHIDRAGTDTQYF.

This clonotype was observed a handful of times. J is TRBJ2-2 and V is TRBV11-2; 8 bases line up with TRBD2. CDR3 size: 16 residues. From germline, CDR1 is SGHAT and CDR2 FQNNGV. J gave up 1 base and V 5 bases, and 6 bases lay outside the gene matches. The CDR3 coding sequence is TGTGCCAGCAGCCCAAAGCGGGGGAGGAACACCGGGGAGCTGTTTTTT. This gives the protein CASSPKRGRNTGELFF.

This clonotype has only one observation. The chain combines TRBV29-1 with TRBJ2-3; 9 bases match TRBD1. J was trimmed by 2 bases and V by 3 bases; bases with no gene match: 6. This CDR3 spans 15 amino acids. The germline gives CDR1 SQVTM, CDR2 ANQGSEA. CDR3 nucleotide sequence: TGCAGCGTTGAGTCGGACAGGGGTTCCACAGATACGCAGTATTTT. It encodes CSVESDRGSTDTQYF.